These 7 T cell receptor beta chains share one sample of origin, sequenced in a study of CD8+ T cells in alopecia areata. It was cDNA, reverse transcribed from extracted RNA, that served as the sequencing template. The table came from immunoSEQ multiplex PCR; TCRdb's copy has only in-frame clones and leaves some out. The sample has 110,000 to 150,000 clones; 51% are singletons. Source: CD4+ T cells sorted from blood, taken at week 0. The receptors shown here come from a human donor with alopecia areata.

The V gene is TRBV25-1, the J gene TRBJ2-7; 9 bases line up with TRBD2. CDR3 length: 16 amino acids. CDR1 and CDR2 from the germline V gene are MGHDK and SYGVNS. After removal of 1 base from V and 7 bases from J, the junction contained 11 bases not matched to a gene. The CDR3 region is CASSESVLAGGREQYF. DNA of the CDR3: TGTGCCAGCAGTGAATCGGTACTAGCGGGTGGAAGAGAGCAGTACTTC.

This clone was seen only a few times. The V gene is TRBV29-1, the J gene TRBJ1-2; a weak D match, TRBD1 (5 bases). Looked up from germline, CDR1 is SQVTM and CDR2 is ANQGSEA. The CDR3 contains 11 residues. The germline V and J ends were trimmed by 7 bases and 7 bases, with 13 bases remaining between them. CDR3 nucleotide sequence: TGCAGCGAGGGGACCCCGGCTGGCTACACCTTC. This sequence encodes CSEGTPAGYTF.

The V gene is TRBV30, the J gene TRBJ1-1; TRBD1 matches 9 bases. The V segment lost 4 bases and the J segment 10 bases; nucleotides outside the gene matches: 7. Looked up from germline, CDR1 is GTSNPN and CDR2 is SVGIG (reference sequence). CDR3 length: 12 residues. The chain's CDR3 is CAWTGQGKGAFF. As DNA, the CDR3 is TGTGCCTGGACAGGACAGGGGAAAGGAGCTTTCTTT. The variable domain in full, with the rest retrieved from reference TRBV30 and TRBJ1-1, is SQTIHQWPATLVQPVGSPLSLECTVEGTSNPNLYWYRQAAGRGLQLLFYSVGIGQISSEVPQNLSASRPQDRQFILSSKKLLLSDSGFYLCAWTGQGKGAFFGQGTRLTVV.

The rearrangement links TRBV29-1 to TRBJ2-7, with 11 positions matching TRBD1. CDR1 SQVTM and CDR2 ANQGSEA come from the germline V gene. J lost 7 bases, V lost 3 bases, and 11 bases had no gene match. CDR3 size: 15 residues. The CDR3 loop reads CSVEHGGQGGEEQYF. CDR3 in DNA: TGCAGCGTTGAGCACGGGGGACAGGGGGGCGAGGAGCAGTACTTC.

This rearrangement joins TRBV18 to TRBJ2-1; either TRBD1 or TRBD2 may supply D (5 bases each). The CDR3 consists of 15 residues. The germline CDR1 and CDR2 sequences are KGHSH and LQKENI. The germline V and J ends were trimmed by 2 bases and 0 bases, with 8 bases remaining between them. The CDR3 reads CASSPGTFSYNEQFF. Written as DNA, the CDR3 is TGTGCCAGCTCACCAGGGACCTTCTCCTACAATGAGCAGTTCTTC.

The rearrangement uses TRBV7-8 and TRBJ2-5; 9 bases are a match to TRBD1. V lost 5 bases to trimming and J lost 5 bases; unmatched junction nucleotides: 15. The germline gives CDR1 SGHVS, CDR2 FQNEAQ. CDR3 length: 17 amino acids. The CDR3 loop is CASSRGTGTGSRETQYF. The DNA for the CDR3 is TGTGCCAGCAGCCGGGGGACCGGGACAGGGTCTAGGGAGACCCAGTACTTC.

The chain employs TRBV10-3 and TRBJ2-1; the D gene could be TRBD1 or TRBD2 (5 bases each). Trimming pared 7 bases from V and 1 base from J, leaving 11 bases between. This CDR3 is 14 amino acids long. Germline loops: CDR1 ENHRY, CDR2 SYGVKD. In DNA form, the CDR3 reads TGTGCCATCACAGGGTCGGGGTCCTACAATGAGCAGTTCTTC. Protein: CAITGSGSYNEQFF.